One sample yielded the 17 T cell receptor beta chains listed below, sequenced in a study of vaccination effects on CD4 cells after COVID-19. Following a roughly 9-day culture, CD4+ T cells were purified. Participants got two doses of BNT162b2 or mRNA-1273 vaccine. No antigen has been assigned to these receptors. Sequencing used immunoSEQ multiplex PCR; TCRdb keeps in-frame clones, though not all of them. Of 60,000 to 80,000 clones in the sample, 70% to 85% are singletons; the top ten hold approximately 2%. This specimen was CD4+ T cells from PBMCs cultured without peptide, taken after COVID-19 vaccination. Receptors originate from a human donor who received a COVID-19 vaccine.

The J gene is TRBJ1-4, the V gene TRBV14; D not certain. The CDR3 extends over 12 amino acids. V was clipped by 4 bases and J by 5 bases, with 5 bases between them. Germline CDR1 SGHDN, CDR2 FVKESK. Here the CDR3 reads CASSRPNEKLFF. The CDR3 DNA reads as TGTGCCAGCAGCCGACCAAATGAAAAACTGTTTTTT.

This chain's CDR3 is CASSLATGTSAETQYF. The CDR3 DNA sequence: TGTGCCAGCAGCTTAGCCACCGGGACTAGCGCGGAGACCCAGTACTTC. This chain uses TRBV11-2 with TRBJ2-5; 10 nucleotides line up with TRBD2. Germline-derived CDR1 and CDR2 are SGHAT and FQNNGV. This CDR3 has 16 amino acids. V was clipped by 1 base and J by 5 bases; unmatched bases: 7.

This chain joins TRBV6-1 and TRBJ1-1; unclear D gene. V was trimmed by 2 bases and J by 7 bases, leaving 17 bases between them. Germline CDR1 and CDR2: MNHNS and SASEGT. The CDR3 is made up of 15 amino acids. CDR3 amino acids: CASSESNGGYSEAFF. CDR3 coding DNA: TGTGCCAGCAGTGAATCTAACGGTGGGTATAGTGAAGCTTTCTTT.

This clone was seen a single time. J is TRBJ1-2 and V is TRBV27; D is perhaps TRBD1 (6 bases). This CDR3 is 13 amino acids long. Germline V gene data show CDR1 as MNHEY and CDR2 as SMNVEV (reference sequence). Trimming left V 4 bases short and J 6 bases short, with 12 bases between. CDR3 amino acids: CASSSYRVNGYTF. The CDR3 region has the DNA TGTGCCAGCAGTTCATACAGGGTGAATGGCTACACCTTC.

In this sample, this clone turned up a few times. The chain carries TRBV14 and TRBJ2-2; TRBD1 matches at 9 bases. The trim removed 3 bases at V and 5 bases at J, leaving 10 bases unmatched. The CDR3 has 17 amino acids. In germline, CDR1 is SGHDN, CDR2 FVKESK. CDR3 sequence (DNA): TGTGCCAGCAGCCACGGACTATGGACAGGGGTGACCGGGGAGCTGTTTTTT. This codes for CASSHGLWTGVTGELFF.

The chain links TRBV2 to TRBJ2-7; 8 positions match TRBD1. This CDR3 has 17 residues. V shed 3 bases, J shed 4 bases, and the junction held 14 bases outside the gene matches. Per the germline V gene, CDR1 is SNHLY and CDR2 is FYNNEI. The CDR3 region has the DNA TGTGCCAGCAGTGATCTTCCAGGGACAGGCCCCGGATACGAGCAGTACGTC. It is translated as CASSDLPGTGPGYEQYV.

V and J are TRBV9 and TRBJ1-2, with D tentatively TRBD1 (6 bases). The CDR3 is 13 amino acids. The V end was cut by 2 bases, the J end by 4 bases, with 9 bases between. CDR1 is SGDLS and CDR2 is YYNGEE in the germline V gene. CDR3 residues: CASSVGGGYGYTF. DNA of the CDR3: TGTGCCAGCAGCGTTGGAGGGGGCTATGGCTACACCTTC.

This CDR3 reads CASSEQGRNYGYTF. The DNA of the CDR3 is TGTGCCAGCAGTGAACAGGGGCGCAACTATGGCTACACCTTC. The V gene is TRBV2, the J gene TRBJ1-2; a possible D gene is TRBD1 (6 bases). The CDR3 is made up of 14 amino acids. CDR1 and CDR2 (germline): SNHLY, FYNNEI. The ends were cut back, 2 bases at V and 2 bases at J, with 9 bases in the middle.

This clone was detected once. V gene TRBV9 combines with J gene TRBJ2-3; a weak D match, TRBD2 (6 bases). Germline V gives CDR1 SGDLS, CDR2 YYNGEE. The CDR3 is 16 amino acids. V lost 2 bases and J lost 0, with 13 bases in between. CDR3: CASSVGGVTSTDTQYF. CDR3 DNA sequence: TGTGCCAGCAGCGTTGGCGGGGTGACTAGCACAGATACGCAGTATTTT.

The CDR3 loop is CASSRLGQGSGYTF. CDR3 nucleotides: TGCGCCAGCAGCCGCCTGGGACAGGGGAGCGGCTACACCTTC. The chain employs TRBV4-1 and TRBJ1-2, with 10 bases fitting TRBD1. The CDR3 loop spans 14 amino acids. Germline CDR1 MGHRA, CDR2 YSYEKL. The V and J ends lost 4 bases and 8 bases, in that order; junction bases with no gene match: 7.

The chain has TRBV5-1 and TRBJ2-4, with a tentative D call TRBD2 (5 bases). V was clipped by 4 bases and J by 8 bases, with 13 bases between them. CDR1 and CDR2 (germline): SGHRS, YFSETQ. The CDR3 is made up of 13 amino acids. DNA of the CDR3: TGCGCCAGCAGCCGAATCCCCGGGGACATTCAGTACTTC. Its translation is CASSRIPGDIQYF. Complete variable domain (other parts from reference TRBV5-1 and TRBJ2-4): KAGVTQTPRYLIKTRGQQVTLSCSPISGHRSVSWYQQTPGQGLQFLFEYFSETQRNKGNFPGRFSGRQFSNSRSEMNVSTLELGDSALYLCASSRIPGDIQYFGAGTRLSVL.

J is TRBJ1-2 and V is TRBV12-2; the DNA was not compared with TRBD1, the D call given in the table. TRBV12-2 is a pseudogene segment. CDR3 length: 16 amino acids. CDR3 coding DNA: TGTGCAAGTCGCTTATATCCGGACAGGGGTCCCTATGGCTACACCTTC. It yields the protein CASRLYPDRGPYGYTF.

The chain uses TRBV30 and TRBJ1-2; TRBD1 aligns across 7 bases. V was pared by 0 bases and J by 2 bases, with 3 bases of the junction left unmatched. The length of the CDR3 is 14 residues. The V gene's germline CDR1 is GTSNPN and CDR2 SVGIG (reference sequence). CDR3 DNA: TGTGCCTGGAGTGTGGGGACAGTCAACTATGGCTACACCTTC. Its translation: CAWSVGTVNYGYTF.

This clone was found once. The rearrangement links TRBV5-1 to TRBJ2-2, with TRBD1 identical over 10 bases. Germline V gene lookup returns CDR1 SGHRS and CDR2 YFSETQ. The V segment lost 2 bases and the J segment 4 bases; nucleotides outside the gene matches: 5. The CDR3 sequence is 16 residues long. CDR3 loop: CASSLDRGRSTGELFF. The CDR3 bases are TGCGCCAGCAGCTTAGACAGGGGGCGAAGCACCGGGGAGCTGTTTTTT.

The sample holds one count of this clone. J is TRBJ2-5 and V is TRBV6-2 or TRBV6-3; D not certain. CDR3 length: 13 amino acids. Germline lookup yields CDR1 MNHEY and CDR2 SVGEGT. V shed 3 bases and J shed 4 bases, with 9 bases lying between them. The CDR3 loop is CASSYVARETQYF. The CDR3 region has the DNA TGTGCCAGCAGTTATGTGGCCAGAGAGACCCAGTACTTC.

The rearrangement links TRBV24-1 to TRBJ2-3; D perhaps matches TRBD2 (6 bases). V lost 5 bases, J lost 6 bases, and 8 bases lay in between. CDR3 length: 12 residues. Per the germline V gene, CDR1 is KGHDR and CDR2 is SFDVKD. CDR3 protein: CATSGRVDTQYF. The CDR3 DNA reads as TGTGCCACCAGTGGGAGGGTGGATACGCAGTATTTT.

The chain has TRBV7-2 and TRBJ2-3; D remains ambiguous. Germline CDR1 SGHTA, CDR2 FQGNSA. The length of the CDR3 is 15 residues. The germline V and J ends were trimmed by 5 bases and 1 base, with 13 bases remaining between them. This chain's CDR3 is CASSPQARGTDTQYF. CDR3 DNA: TGTGCCAGCAGCCCCCAAGCAAGGGGCACAGATACGCAGTATTTT. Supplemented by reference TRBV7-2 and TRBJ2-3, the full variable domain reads GAGVSQSPSNKVTEKGKDVELRCDPISGHTALYWYRQSLGQGLEFLIYFQGNSAPDKSGLPSDRFSAERTGGSVSTLTIQRTQQEDSAVYLCASSPQARGTDTQYFGPGTRLTVL.